One and the same sample provided the 23 T cell receptor beta chains below, sequenced in a study of shared clonotypes between healthy human individuals. Measured with immunoSEQ multiplex PCR; TCRdb has only the in-frame clones, and not every one. The top ten clones hold more than 10% of a sample with hundreds of thousands of clones, around 80% of them seen once. The sample comprised PBMCs. These receptors were taken from a middle-aged woman in good health. Some clones in this sample may be carry-over from other donors' samples.

The V call is TRBV28, the J call TRBJ1-5; TRBD1 is a possible D gene (6 bases). The CDR3 totals 13 residues. Germline V gene sequence: CDR1 MDHEN, CDR2 SYDVKM. V lost 2 bases and J 5 bases, leaving 7 bases between the germline ends. DNA of the CDR3: TGTGCCAGCAGTTTACACAGGGATCAGCCCCAGCATTTT. Protein sequence: CASSLHRDQPQHF.

A few counts support this clone. The rearrangement links TRBV4-3 to TRBJ2-3, with 9 bases that match TRBD2. The CDR3 is 17 residues long. Germline V gene lookup returns CDR1 LGHNA and CDR2 YSLEER. V lost 2 bases to trimming and J lost 1 base; unmatched junction nucleotides: 7. CDR3 nucleotides: TGCGCCAGCAGCCAAAAAGGGGCTAGCGGGGGCACAGATACGCAGTATTTT. It specifies CASSQKGASGGTDTQYF.

The chain recombines TRBV5-5 with TRBJ2-7; D not certain. This CDR3 region has 15 residues. Germline CDR1 SGHKS, CDR2 YYEKEE (reference sequence). The V end lost 2 bases, the J end lost 2 bases, and 14 bases lay between the germline ends. The CDR3 here is CASSFFSGPTYEQYF. Written as DNA, the CDR3 is TGTGCCAGCAGCTTTTTTTCCGGGCCCACCTACGAGCAGTACTTC.

The CDR3, as DNA: TGCGCCAGCAGCGAGGGGACACGTACTGAAGCTTTCTTT. This gives the protein CASSEGTRTEAFF. V is TRBV5-1 and J is TRBJ1-1; the D gene is possibly TRBD1 (6 bases). Germline CDR1 reads SGHRS; CDR2 reads YFSETQ. Trimming shortened V by 4 bases and J by 5 bases, and 12 bases separated the two germline ends. This CDR3 contains 13 residues. The complete variable domain, with remaining parts taken from reference TRBV5-1 and TRBJ1-1, reads KAGVTQTPRYLIKTRGQQVTLSCSPISGHRSVSWYQQTPGQGLQFLFEYFSETQRNKGNFPGRFSGRQFSNSRSEMNVSTLELGDSALYLCASSEGTRTEAFFGQGTRLTVV.

This clone has at least ten counts. The chain combines TRBV11-2 with TRBJ2-7; TRBD1 agrees at 7 bases. CDR3 length: 14 residues. Trimming at V came to 1 base and at J to 2 bases, leaving 2 bases not matched to a gene. Germline CDR1 reads SGHAT; CDR2 reads FQNNGV. CDR3 sequence (DNA): TGTGCCAGCAGCTTAGTGACAGGGCCCTACGAGCAGTACTTC. This sequence encodes CASSLVTGPYEQYF.

This clone was seen more than once but under ten times. Distinct nucleotide sequences in the sample also encode this CDR3. The chain carries TRBV7-9 and TRBJ1-1; no definite D call. V lost 5 bases to trimming and J lost 1 base, with 8 bases between them. The CDR3 runs to 13 residues. CDR1 is SEHNR and CDR2 is FQNEAQ in the germline V gene (reference sequence). CDR3 nucleotides: TGTGCCAGCAGCCCCCCAGCGAACACTGAAGCTTTCTTT. Its protein product is CASSPPANTEAFF. The complete variable domain, with remaining parts taken from reference TRBV7-9 and TRBJ1-1, reads DTGVSQNPRHKITKRGQNVTFRCDPISEHNRLYWYRQTLGQGPEFLTYFQNEAQLEKSRLLSDRFSAERPKGSFSTLEIQRTEQGDSAMYLCASSPPANTEAFFGQGTRLTVV.

The V and J genes are TRBV28 and TRBJ1-5; D possibly corresponds to TRBD1 (5 bases). Germline V CDR1 and CDR2: MDHEN, SYDVKM. The CDR3 runs to 14 residues. The V end lost 2 bases, the J end lost 7 bases, and 12 bases lay between the germline ends. In DNA form, the CDR3 reads TGTGCCAGCAGTTTAAGACAGAGGTACCAGCCCCAGCATTTT. This encodes CASSLRQRYQPQHF.

The V gene is TRBV28, the J gene TRBJ2-4; 10 bases line up with TRBD1. V trimming: 5 bases; J trimming: 9 bases; junction bases outside the gene matches: 16. Germline values: CDR1 MDHEN, CDR2 SYDVKM. This CDR3 comprises 17 residues. The CDR3 region has the DNA TGTGCCAGCAGTATAATTATTACCCGGACAGGGGGTGGCATTCAGTACTTC. Its protein is CASSIIITRTGGGIQYF. The variable domain in full, completed from reference TRBV28 and TRBJ2-4, reads DVKVTQSSRYLVKRTGEKVFLECVQDMDHENMFWYRQDPGLGLRLIYFSYDVKMKEKGDIPEGYSVSREKKERFSLILESASTNQTSMYLCASSIIITRTGGGIQYFGAGTRLSVL.

The genes are TRBV7-2 and TRBJ2-5, with D possibly matching TRBD2 (5 bases). Germline CDR1 and CDR2: SGHTA and FQGNSA. The CDR3 covers 11 residues. This CDR3 reads CAVKEVGTQYF. CDR3 nucleotides: TGTGCTGTTAAGGAGGTGGGGACCCAGTACTTC.

This chain uses TRBV7-9 with TRBJ2-1, with TRBD2 identical over 7 bases. In germline, CDR1 is SEHNR, CDR2 FQNEAQ (reference sequence). The CDR3 is 14 amino acids. The junction had 4 bases not matched to a gene; V was cut back by 6 bases and J by 2 bases. CDR3 DNA sequence: TGTGCCAGCAGTTCTAGCGGCCCCTACAATGAGCAGTTCTTC. Its translation: CASSSSGPYNEQFF.

The rearrangement uses TRBV18 and TRBJ2-7; 9 bases line up with TRBD1. Germline V gene sequence: CDR1 KGHSH, CDR2 LQKENI. The CDR3 covers 15 residues. V lost 2 bases to trimming and J lost 6 bases; unmatched junction nucleotides: 8. CDR3 nucleotide sequence: TGTGCCAGCTCACCATTAGGGGGACAGGGTTTCGAGCAGTACTTC. It specifies CASSPLGGQGFEQYF.

V usage is TRBV7-2 and J usage is TRBJ2-7, with 9 nucleotides matching TRBD2. This CDR3 region has 15 residues. The V gene end was trimmed by 1 base and the J gene end by 3 bases; junction bases not matched to a gene: 4. Germline CDR1 reads SGHTA; CDR2 reads FQGNSA. CDR3 sequence: CASSLDSSGNYEQYF. CDR3 nucleotides: TGTGCCAGCAGCTTAGATTCTAGCGGGAACTACGAGCAGTACTTC.

V gene TRBV28 combines with J gene TRBJ2-7; D not certain. V lost 4 bases to trimming and J lost 2 bases, with 15 bases between them. Per germline, CDR1 MDHEN and CDR2 SYDVKM. This CDR3 is built from 15 residues. CDR3 nucleotide sequence: TGTGCCAGCAGTTCCAACTCGAAGAGGACCTACGAGCAGTACTTC. It codes for CASSSNSKRTYEQYF.

This clone has just a few counts. The V call is TRBV7-9, the J call TRBJ2-7; 7 positions match TRBD2. Per germline, CDR1 SEHNR and CDR2 FQNEAQ (reference sequence). The CDR3 runs to 15 residues. The V segment lost 4 bases and the J segment 6 bases; nucleotides outside the gene matches: 12. CDR3 sequence reads: CASSSVAGPGAEQYF. Written as DNA, the CDR3 is TGTGCCAGCAGCTCCGTAGCGGGTCCCGGTGCCGAGCAGTACTTC.

On this clone itself: With a much larger clone just one base away, this may be a read error. Within the sample, other DNA sequences also encode this same CDR3. The CDR3 sequence: CASSGTSGSREQYF. The CDR3 DNA reads as TGCGCCAGCAGCGGGACTAGCGGGAGTCGCGAGCAGTACTTC. The chain joins TRBV5-1 to TRBJ2-7, with 14 bases matching TRBD2. The CDR3 has 14 residues. From germline, CDR1 is SGHRS and CDR2 YFSETQ. Trimming removed 4 bases from V and 6 bases from J; junction bases left unmatched: 3.

The chain combines TRBV11-3 with TRBJ1-1; D not resolved. Trimming stripped 0 bases from V and 6 bases from J, with 8 bases between. The length of the CDR3 is 13 residues. CDR1 and CDR2 from the germline V gene are SGHNT and YENEEA. CDR3 in amino acids: CASSLDHGAEAFF. CDR3 bases: TGTGCCAGCAGCTTAGATCACGGGGCTGAAGCTTTCTTT.

The chain is built from TRBV28 and TRBJ1-3; no firm D call. The CDR3 has 14 residues. V was cut by 7 bases and J by 0 bases, with 10 bases left in between. The germline gives CDR1 MDHEN, CDR2 SYDVKM. CDR3 sequence (DNA): TGTGCCAGCACCTCTCCCCACTCTGGAAACACCATATATTTT. This encodes CASTSPHSGNTIYF.

The chain uses TRBV4-1 and TRBJ1-2, with 7 bases lining up with TRBD1. Germline V CDR1 and CDR2: MGHRA, YSYEKL. This CDR3 is 16 amino acids long. Losses at the gene ends were 0 bases for V and 5 bases for J; bases not matched to a gene: 9. Here the CDR3 reads CASSQDGEGGWYGYTF. Written as DNA, the CDR3 is TGCGCCAGCAGCCAAGATGGGGAAGGGGGCTGGTATGGCTACACCTTC.

About this clone itself: This likely reflects a read error, since a far larger clone is one base away. The genes are TRBV4-3 and TRBJ1-1; no clear D gene. CDR3 size: 15 residues. In germline, CDR1 is LGHNA, CDR2 YSLEER. V lost 4 bases and J 4 bases, leaving 16 bases between the germline ends. CDR3: CASSLVGSHPTEAFF. CDR3 coding DNA: TGCGCCAGCAGCCTAGTGGGCAGTCACCCCACTGAAGCTTTCTTT.

The table lists this clone with a few counts. This chain links TRBV19 with TRBJ1-5, with TRBD1 as a possible D gene (6 bases). Trimming pared 7 bases from V and 0 bases from J, leaving 16 bases between. The CDR3 runs to 16 residues. Germline V gives CDR1 LNHDA, CDR2 SQIVND (reference sequence). The DNA for the CDR3 is TGTGCCAGTAAAGGCTCGGGGGCCTATAGCAATCAGCCCCAGCATTTT. Protein: CASKGSGAYSNQPQHF.

For the CDR3, the DNA is TGTGCCAGCAGCTTAAATTTCGGGACCCAGTTCTTC. Its translation is CASSLNFGTQFF. This sequence joins TRBV7-3 and TRBJ2-1, with D possibly being TRBD1 or TRBD2 (5 bases each). The CDR3 is 12 residues long. V shed 1 base and J shed 13 bases, with 11 bases lying between them. Germline-derived CDR1 and CDR2 are SGHTA and FQGTGA.

The rearrangement joins TRBV15 to TRBJ2-5; D is uncertain. Germline V gene sequence: CDR1 LNHNV, CDR2 YYDKDF (reference sequence). The CDR3 has 17 amino acids. V gave up 0 bases and J gave up 4 bases, with 18 bases separating them. CDR3 loop: CATSRDNGTVTIETQYF. The CDR3 DNA sequence: TGTGCCACCAGCAGAGATAATGGTACAGTCACGATAGAGACCCAGTACTTC.

The chain links TRBV19 to TRBJ2-3, with D possibly TRBD2 on 5 matching bases. V was cut by 4 bases and J by 6 bases, with 8 bases left in between. The germline CDR1 and CDR2 sequences are LNHDA and SQIVND (reference sequence). This CDR3 contains 12 residues. The CDR3 nucleotides read TGTGCCAGTAGTACCATAGCGGATACGCAGTATTTT. Protein sequence: CASSTIADTQYF. Combining the CDR3 with reference TRBV19 and TRBJ2-3 gives the whole variable domain DGGITQSPKYLFRKEGQNVTLSCEQNLNHDAMYWYRQDPGQGLRLIYYSQIVNDFQKGDIAEGYSVSREKKESFPLTVTSAQKNPTAFYLCASSTIADTQYFGPGTRLTVL.